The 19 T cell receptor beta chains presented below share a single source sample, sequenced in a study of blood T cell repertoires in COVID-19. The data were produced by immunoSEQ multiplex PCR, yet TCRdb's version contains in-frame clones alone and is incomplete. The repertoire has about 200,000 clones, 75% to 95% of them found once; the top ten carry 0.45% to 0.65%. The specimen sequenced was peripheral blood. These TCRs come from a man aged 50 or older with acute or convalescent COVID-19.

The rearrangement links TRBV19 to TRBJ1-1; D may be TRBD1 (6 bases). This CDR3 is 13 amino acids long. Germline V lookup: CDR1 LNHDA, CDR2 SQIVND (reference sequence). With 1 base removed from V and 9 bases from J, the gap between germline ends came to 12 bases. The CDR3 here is CASSIGQDSKAFF. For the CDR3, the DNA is TGTGCCAGTAGTATAGGTCAGGACAGTAAAGCTTTCTTT.

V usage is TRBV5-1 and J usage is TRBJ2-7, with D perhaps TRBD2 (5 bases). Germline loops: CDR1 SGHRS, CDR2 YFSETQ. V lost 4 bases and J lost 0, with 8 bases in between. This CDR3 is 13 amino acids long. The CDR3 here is CASSGGSSYEQYF. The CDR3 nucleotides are TGCGCCAGCAGCGGAGGCAGCTCCTACGAGCAGTACTTC. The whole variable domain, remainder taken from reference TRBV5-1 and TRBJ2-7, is KAGVTQTPRYLIKTRGQQVTLSCSPISGHRSVSWYQQTPGQGLQFLFEYFSETQRNKGNFPGRFSGRQFSNSRSEMNVSTLELGDSALYLCASSGGSSYEQYFGPGTRLTVT.

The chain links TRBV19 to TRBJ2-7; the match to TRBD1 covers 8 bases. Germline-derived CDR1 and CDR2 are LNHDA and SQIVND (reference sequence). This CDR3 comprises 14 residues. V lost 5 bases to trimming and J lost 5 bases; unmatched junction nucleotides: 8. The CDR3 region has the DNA TGTGCCAGTAGTTGGCGCGACAGGGGACACGAGCAGTACTTC. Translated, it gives CASSWRDRGHEQYF. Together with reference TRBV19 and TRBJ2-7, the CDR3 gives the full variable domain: DGGITQSPKYLFRKEGQNVTLSCEQNLNHDAMYWYRQDPGQGLRLIYYSQIVNDFQKGDIAEGYSVSREKKESFPLTVTSAQKNPTAFYLCASSWRDRGHEQYFGPGTRLTVT.

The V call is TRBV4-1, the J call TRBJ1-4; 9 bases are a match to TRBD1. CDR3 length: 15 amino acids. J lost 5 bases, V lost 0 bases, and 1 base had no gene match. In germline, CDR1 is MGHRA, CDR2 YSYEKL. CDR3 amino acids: CASSQETGGNEKLFF. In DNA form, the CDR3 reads TGCGCCAGCAGCCAAGAGACAGGGGGAAATGAAAAACTGTTTTTT.

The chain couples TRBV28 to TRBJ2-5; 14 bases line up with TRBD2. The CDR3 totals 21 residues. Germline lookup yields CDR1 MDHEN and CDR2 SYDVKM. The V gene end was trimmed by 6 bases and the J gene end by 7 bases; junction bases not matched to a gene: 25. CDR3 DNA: TGTGCCAGCAGGGGGCAGGGAGGACTAGCGGGAGGTGGGTCCCCACCATGGACCCAGTACTTC. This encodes CASRGQGGLAGGGSPPWTQYF.

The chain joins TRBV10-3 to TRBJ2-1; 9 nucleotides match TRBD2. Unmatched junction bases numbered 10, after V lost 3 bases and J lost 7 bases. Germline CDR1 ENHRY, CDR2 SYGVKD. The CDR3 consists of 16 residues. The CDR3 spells CAISEGRAGGQNEQFF. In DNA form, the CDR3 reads TGTGCCATCAGTGAAGGCCGGGCGGGGGGGCAGAATGAGCAGTTCTTC.

The CDR3 loop is CASSVAGAGSDTQYF. CDR3 DNA sequence: TGCGCCAGCAGTGTGGCGGGGGCCGGCTCAGATACGCAGTATTTT. V gene TRBV10-1 combines with J gene TRBJ2-3; the D gene is possibly TRBD2 (7 bases). Germline lookup yields CDR1 WNHNN and CDR2 SYGVQD (reference sequence). The CDR3 is 15 residues long. V lost 4 bases and J lost 4, with 15 bases in between.

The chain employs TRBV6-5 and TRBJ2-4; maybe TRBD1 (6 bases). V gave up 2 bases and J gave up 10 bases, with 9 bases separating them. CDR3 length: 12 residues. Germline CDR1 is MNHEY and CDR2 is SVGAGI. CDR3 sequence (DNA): TGTGCCAGCAGTTACAGGGGGAAAATTCAGTACTTC. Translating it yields CASSYRGKIQYF.

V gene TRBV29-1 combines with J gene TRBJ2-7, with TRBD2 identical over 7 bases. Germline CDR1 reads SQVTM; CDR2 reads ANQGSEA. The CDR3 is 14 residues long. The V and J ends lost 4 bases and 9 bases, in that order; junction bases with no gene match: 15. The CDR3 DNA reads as TGCAGCGTTGCCAAGGGACTACCCTATGATGCGCAGTACTTC. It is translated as CSVAKGLPYDAQYF.

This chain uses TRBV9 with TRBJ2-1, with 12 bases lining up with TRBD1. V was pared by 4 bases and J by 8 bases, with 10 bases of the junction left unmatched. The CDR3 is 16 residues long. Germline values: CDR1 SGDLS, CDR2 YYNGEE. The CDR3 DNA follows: TGTGCCAGCAGCCCAAGCGGGACAGGGGGCTTAGATGAGCAGTTCTTC. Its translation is CASSPSGTGGLDEQFF. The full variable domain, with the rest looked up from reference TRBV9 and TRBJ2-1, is DSGVTQTPKHLITATGQRVTLRCSPRSGDLSVYWYQQSLDQGLQFLIQYYNGEERAKGNILERFSAQQFPDLHSELNLSSLELGDSALYFCASSPSGTGGLDEQFFGPGTRLTVL.

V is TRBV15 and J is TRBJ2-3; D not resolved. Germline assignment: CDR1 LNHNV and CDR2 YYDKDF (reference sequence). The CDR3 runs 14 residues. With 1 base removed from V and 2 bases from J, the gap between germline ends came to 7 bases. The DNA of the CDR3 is TGTGCCACCAGCAGAGTAAGCCCCACAGATACGCAGTATTTT. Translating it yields CATSRVSPTDTQYF.

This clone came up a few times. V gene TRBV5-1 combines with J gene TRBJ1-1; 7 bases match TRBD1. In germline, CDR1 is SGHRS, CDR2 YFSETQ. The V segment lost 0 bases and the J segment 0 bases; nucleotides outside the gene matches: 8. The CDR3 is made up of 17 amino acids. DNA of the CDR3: TGCGCCAGCAGCTTGGAGGGGACAGCTTACTTGAACACTGAAGCTTTCTTT. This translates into CASSLEGTAYLNTEAFF.

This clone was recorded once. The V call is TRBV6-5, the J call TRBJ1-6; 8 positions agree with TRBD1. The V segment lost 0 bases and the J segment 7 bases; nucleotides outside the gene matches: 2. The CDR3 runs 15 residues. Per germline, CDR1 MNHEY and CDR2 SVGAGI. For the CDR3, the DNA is TGTGCCAGCAGTTACTCGACAGGGGCCAATTCACCCCTCCACTTT. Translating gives CASSYSTGANSPLHF.

The CDR3 region is CASSGTREYEQYF. Written as DNA, the CDR3 is TGTGCCAGCTCCGGGACTAGAGAGTACGAGCAGTACTTC. This chain links TRBV27 with TRBJ2-7; TRBD2 matches 8 bases. The V segment lost 8 bases and the J segment 4 bases; nucleotides outside the gene matches: 7. The CDR3 consists of 13 residues. Per the germline V gene, CDR1 is MNHEY and CDR2 is SMNVEV (reference sequence).

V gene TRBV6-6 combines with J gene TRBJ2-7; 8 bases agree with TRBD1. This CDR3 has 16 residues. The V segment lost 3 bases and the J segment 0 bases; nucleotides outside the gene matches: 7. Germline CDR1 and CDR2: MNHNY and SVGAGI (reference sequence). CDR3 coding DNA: TGTGCCAGCAGTTATCCTACAGGGGGATTCTCCTACGAGCAGTACTTC. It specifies CASSYPTGGFSYEQYF.

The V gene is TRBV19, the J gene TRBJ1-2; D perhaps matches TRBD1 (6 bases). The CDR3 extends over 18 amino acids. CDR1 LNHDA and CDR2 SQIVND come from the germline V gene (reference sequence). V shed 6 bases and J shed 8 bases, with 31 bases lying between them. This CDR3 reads CASSPYLRGLGAHDGYTF. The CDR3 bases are TGTGCCAGTAGCCCATACCTCCGAGGGCTGGGGGCGCACGACGGCTACACCTTC. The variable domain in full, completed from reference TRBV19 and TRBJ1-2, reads DGGITQSPKYLFRKEGQNVTLSCEQNLNHDAMYWYRQDPGQGLRLIYYSQIVNDFQKGDIAEGYSVSREKKESFPLTVTSAQKNPTAFYLCASSPYLRGLGAHDGYTFGSGTRLTVV.

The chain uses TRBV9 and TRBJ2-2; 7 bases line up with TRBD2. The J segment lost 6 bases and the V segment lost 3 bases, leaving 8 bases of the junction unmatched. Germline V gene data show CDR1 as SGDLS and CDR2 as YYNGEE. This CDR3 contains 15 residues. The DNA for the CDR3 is TGTGCCAGCAGCGGCCCCTCTGGGGGGGCCGGGGAGCTGTTTTTT. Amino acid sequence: CASSGPSGGAGELFF.

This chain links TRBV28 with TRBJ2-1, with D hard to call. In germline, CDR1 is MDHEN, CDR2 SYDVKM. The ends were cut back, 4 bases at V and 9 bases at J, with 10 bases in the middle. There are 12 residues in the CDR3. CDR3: CASSSSKREQFF. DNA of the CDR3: TGTGCCAGCAGTTCGTCAAAGCGTGAGCAGTTCTTC. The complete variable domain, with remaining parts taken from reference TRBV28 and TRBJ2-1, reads DVKVTQSSRYLVKRTGEKVFLECVQDMDHENMFWYRQDPGLGLRLIYFSYDVKMKEKGDIPEGYSVSREKKERFSLILESASTNQTSMYLCASSSSKREQFFGPGTRLTVL.

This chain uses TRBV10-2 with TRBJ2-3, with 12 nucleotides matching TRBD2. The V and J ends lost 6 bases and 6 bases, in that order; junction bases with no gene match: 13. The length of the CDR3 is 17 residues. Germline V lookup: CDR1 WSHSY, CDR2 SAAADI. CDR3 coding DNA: TGCGCCAGCAGCCTGTCTAGCGGGAGGGCATCAGGTGATACGCAGTATTTT. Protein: CASSLSSGRASGDTQYF.